Presented here are 29 T cell receptor beta chains from one specimen sequenced in a study of beta chain features in type 1 diabetes. The whole isolated RNA underwent reverse transcription, so sequencing captured expressed TCRB transcripts. TCRdb's copy holds only in-frame clones and misses some; the assay was immunoSEQ multiplex PCR. The table lists 400,000 to 600,000 clones, about 30% of them singletons. The sequenced sample consisted of naive CD4+ T cells from blood. All receptors come from a man in his late teens or twenties in good health.

The chain recombines TRBV5-4 with TRBJ2-1; D is unclear. The germline CDR1 and CDR2 sequences are SGHNT and YYREEE (reference sequence). This CDR3 has 15 residues. V lost 2 bases and J lost 7, with 16 bases in between. The CDR3 here is CASSFPGSMANEQFF. The CDR3 nucleotides read TGTGCCAGCAGCTTCCCGGGCAGCATGGCTAATGAGCAGTTCTTC. Looking up the rest from reference TRBV5-4 and TRBJ2-1 gives the full variable domain: ETGVTQSPTHLIKTRGQQVTLRCSSQSGHNTVSWYQQALGQGPQFIFQYYREEENGRGNFPPRFSGLQFPNYSSELNVNALELDDSALYLCASSFPGSMANEQFFGPGTRLTVL.

The V gene is TRBV28, the J gene TRBJ1-4, with D possibly being TRBD1 (5 bases). Trimming took 8 bases from V and 0 from J, leaving 16 bases between them. The germline V gene encodes CDR1 MDHEN and CDR2 SYDVKM. CDR3 length: 16 residues. The CDR3 sequence is CASVGRGGPTNEKLFF. In nucleotides, the CDR3 is TGTGCCAGCGTCGGAAGGGGAGGCCCAACTAATGAAAAACTGTTTTTT.

The chain couples TRBV28 to TRBJ1-2; D is perhaps TRBD1 (6 bases). Germline V gene sequence: CDR1 MDHEN, CDR2 SYDVKM. Trimming took off 6 bases at V and 2 bases at J, with 10 bases between the two ends. This CDR3 is 13 amino acids long. The CDR3 sequence is CASRIRGNYGYTF. The DNA for the CDR3 is TGTGCCAGCAGAATAAGGGGGAACTATGGCTACACCTTC.

This clone appeared a few times. The chain couples TRBV7-2 to TRBJ2-2; D is unresolved. The length of the CDR3 is 15 residues. Germline lookup yields CDR1 SGHTA and CDR2 FQGNSA. Deletions cut 1 base from V and 1 base from J, with 7 bases between. CDR3 loop: CASSLDPVNTGELFF. DNA of the CDR3: TGTGCCAGCAGCTTAGATCCAGTGAACACCGGGGAGCTGTTTTTT.

This clone was counted only a few times. CDR3 in amino acids: CASSLTLGPEQYF. The CDR3, as DNA: TGTGCCAGCAGCTTAACACTAGGTCCCGAGCAGTACTTC. This chain uses TRBV7-3 with TRBJ2-7, with D perhaps TRBD2 (5 bases). The germline gives CDR1 SGHTA, CDR2 FQGTGA. V shed 0 bases and J shed 6 bases, with 9 bases lying between them. This CDR3 has 13 amino acids.

Only a few counts were recorded for this clone. The gene calls are TRBV28 and TRBJ2-1, with TRBD2 identical over 8 bases. The CDR3 covers 15 residues. The trim removed 8 bases at V and 3 bases at J, leaving 9 bases unmatched. Germline-derived CDR1 and CDR2 are MDHEN and SYDVKM. CDR3 amino acids: CASRGWTSSYNEQFF. The CDR3 coding sequence is TGTGCCAGCCGTGGCTGGACTAGCAGCTACAATGAGCAGTTCTTC.

This sequence joins TRBV6-5 and TRBJ2-7, with 7 bases aligning to TRBD1. Per germline, CDR1 MNHEY and CDR2 SVGAGI. The CDR3 totals 13 residues. Trimming cost V 10 bases and J 2 bases; bases outside gene matches: 8. The CDR3 spells CAIRQGGPYEQYF. DNA of the CDR3: TGTGCCATTAGGCAAGGGGGCCCCTACGAGCAGTACTTC.

The rearrangement uses TRBV30 and TRBJ2-7, with 9 bases aligning to TRBD1. The J segment lost 4 bases and the V segment lost 5 bases, leaving 6 bases of the junction unmatched. Germline-derived CDR1 and CDR2 are GTSNPN and SVGIG (reference sequence). This CDR3 has 13 amino acids. CDR3: CAWGTGSVYEQYF. The CDR3 coding sequence is TGTGCCTGGGGGACAGGGTCGGTATACGAGCAGTACTTC.

This clone was seen a handful of times. This chain uses TRBV9 with TRBJ2-5; 8 positions match TRBD1. The CDR3 is made up of 15 amino acids. V shed 0 bases, J shed 7 bases, and the junction held 8 bases outside the gene matches. The germline gives CDR1 SGDLS, CDR2 YYNGEE. CDR3 region: CASSVEGQGGATQYF. The CDR3, as DNA: TGTGCCAGCAGCGTAGAAGGACAGGGTGGCGCGACCCAGTACTTC. Filled out from reference TRBV9 and TRBJ2-5, the complete variable domain reads DSGVTQTPKHLITATGQRVTLRCSPRSGDLSVYWYQQSLDQGLQFLIQYYNGEERAKGNILERFSAQQFPDLHSELNLSSLELGDSALYFCASSVEGQGGATQYFGPGTRLLVL.

This clone was picked up a small number of times. This chain uses TRBV19 with TRBJ1-1; possibly TRBD1 for D (6 bases). From germline, CDR1 is LNHDA and CDR2 SQIVND (reference sequence). Deletions cut 5 bases from V and 0 bases from J, with 13 bases between. The CDR3 spans 15 residues. CDR3 sequence: CASSPLGTLNTEAFF. DNA of the CDR3: TGTGCCAGTAGTCCTCTCGGGACACTGAACACTGAAGCTTTCTTT.

The chain combines TRBV5-4 with TRBJ2-7; tentatively, D is TRBD1 (5 bases). V lost 1 base to trimming and J lost 0 bases, with 11 bases between them. The CDR3 contains 15 residues. Germline V lookup: CDR1 SGHNT, CDR2 YYREEE (reference sequence). DNA for the CDR3: TGTGCCAGCAGCTTGATGGGCAGGGCCTCCTACGAGCAGTACTTC. The encoded protein is CASSLMGRASYEQYF.

The chain joins TRBV9 to TRBJ2-7; 9 nucleotides match TRBD2. CDR1 is SGDLS and CDR2 is YYNGEE in the germline V gene. V trimming: 3 bases; J trimming: 2 bases; junction bases outside the gene matches: 6. The CDR3 runs to 15 residues. The DNA of the CDR3 is TGTGCCAGCAGCGAGCTAGCGGGAACTACCTACGAGCAGTACTTC. It yields the protein CASSELAGTTYEQYF.

V gene TRBV7-9 combines with J gene TRBJ2-1; 11 bases agree with TRBD2. V shed 5 bases and J 8 bases; nucleotides not matched to a gene: 8. The CDR3 spans 15 residues. Germline V gene lookup returns CDR1 SEHNR and CDR2 FQNEAQ (reference sequence). The DNA for the CDR3 is TGTGCCAGCAGCCCCGGCACTAGCGGGAGTGATGAGCAGTTCTTC. It encodes CASSPGTSGSDEQFF.

For this clone: Within the sample, other DNA sequences also encode this same CDR3. The chain is built from TRBV29-1 and TRBJ1-1, with D perhaps TRBD1 (6 bases). V was pared by 7 bases and J by 1 base, with 7 bases between. This CDR3 has 11 amino acids. Germline loops: CDR1 SQVTM, CDR2 ANQGSEA. CDR3 residues: CSGGQNTEAFF. The CDR3 nucleotides are TGCAGCGGGGGGCAGAACACTGAAGCTTTCTTT. The variable domain in full, with the rest retrieved from reference TRBV29-1 and TRBJ1-1, is SAVISQKPSRDICQRGTSLTIQCQVDSQVTMMFWYRQQPGQSLTLIATANQGSEATYESGFVIDKFPISRPNLTFSTLTVSNMSPEDSSIYLCSGGQNTEAFFGQGTRLTVV.

The chain employs TRBV4-1 and TRBJ2-3; 10 positions match TRBD2. Germline CDR1 reads MGHRA; CDR2 reads YSYEKL. This CDR3 region has 19 residues. Trimming cost V 2 bases and J 0 bases; bases outside gene matches: 11. The CDR3, as DNA: TGCGCCAGCAGCCAAAGCGGCAGCGGGAGGGCCTTTAGCACAGATACGCAGTATTTT. Amino acid sequence: CASSQSGSGRAFSTDTQYF.

This clone was observed a handful of times. The rearrangement links TRBV25-1 to TRBJ2-7, with D possibly being TRBD2 (5 bases). This CDR3 has 15 residues. Trimming cost V 1 base and J 3 bases, with 13 bases left between them. Germline-derived CDR1 and CDR2 are MGHDK and SYGVNS. DNA for the CDR3: TGTGCCAGCAGTGAATTCCGGGGTCCGGACTACGAGCAGTACTTC. Residues: CASSEFRGPDYEQYF.

J is TRBJ2-5 and V is TRBV19; D may correspond to TRBD1 or TRBD2 (5 bases each). The CDR3 runs 11 residues. The germline gives CDR1 LNHDA, CDR2 SQIVND (reference sequence). V was trimmed by 5 bases and J by 9 bases, leaving 10 bases between them. The CDR3 sequence: CASSGGRAQYF. CDR3 sequence (DNA): TGTGCCAGTAGTGGAGGCAGGGCCCAGTACTTC.

The gene calls are TRBV5-1 and TRBJ2-1; D is unclear. Trimming pared 3 bases from V and 0 bases from J, leaving 10 bases between. Per the germline V gene, CDR1 is SGHRS and CDR2 is YFSETQ. This CDR3 is 15 amino acids long. The CDR3 DNA reads as TGCGCCAGCAGCTCTACTGCGAGCTCCTACAATGAGCAGTTCTTC. The encoded protein is CASSSTASSYNEQFF.

The chain uses TRBV4-2 and TRBJ2-5, with 8 bases identical to TRBD2. CDR1 LGHNA and CDR2 YNFKEQ come from the germline V gene. The CDR3 is made up of 16 amino acids. V shed 1 base, J shed 5 bases, and the junction held 9 bases outside the gene matches. This CDR3 is CASSQGGTAGGETQYF. Here the CDR3 DNA reads TGTGCCAGCAGCCAAGGAGGGACCGCGGGAGGTGAGACCCAGTACTTC.

The chain links TRBV5-1 to TRBJ2-3, with TRBD1 identical over 7 bases. This CDR3 is 15 amino acids long. The germline V gene encodes CDR1 SGHRS and CDR2 YFSETQ. J was trimmed by 1 base and V by 4 bases; bases with no gene match: 6. This CDR3 reads CASSPRDSRTDTQYF. Written as DNA, the CDR3 is TGCGCCAGCAGCCCCCGGGACAGTCGCACAGATACGCAGTATTTT. Drawing the rest from reference TRBV5-1 and TRBJ2-3, the complete variable domain is KAGVTQTPRYLIKTRGQQVTLSCSPISGHRSVSWYQQTPGQGLQFLFEYFSETQRNKGNFPGRFSGRQFSNSRSEMNVSTLELGDSALYLCASSPRDSRTDTQYFGPGTRLTVL.

The V call is TRBV28, the J call TRBJ2-1; D possibly uses TRBD1 or TRBD2 (5 bases each). The V end lost 4 bases, the J end lost 4 bases, and 14 bases lay between the germline ends. The CDR3 has 15 amino acids. Germline V gene data show CDR1 as MDHEN and CDR2 as SYDVKM. The CDR3 loop is CASSSGTAGYNEQFF. The DNA of the CDR3 is TGTGCCAGCAGTTCCGGGACGGCAGGGTACAATGAGCAGTTCTTC.

The rearrangement joins TRBV18 to TRBJ2-4, with D perhaps TRBD1 (5 bases). This CDR3 is built from 15 residues. Germline loops: CDR1 KGHSH, CDR2 LQKENI. V was trimmed by 3 bases and J by 0 bases, leaving 9 bases between them. For the CDR3, the DNA is TGTGCCAGCTCACCTGACAGTTTAGCCAAAAACATTCAGTACTTC. Translation: CASSPDSLAKNIQYF.

The chain couples TRBV10-2 to TRBJ2-1; 15 bases line up with TRBD2. V was clipped by 7 bases and J by 6 bases; unmatched bases: 1. The CDR3 totals 14 residues. Per the germline V gene, CDR1 is WSHSY and CDR2 is SAAADI. CDR3 bases: TGCGCCAGCACGGGACTAGCGGGAGGCAATGAGCAGTTCTTC. Its translation: CASTGLAGGNEQFF.

This clone was found a few times. The chain couples TRBV29-1 to TRBJ1-1; the D gene is possibly TRBD1 (6 bases). Per germline, CDR1 SQVTM and CDR2 ANQGSEA. The V end lost 6 bases, the J end lost 6 bases, and 14 bases lay between the germline ends. The CDR3 consists of 12 residues. The CDR3 reads CSVAGAYAEAFF. CDR3 nucleotides: TGCAGCGTGGCAGGGGCGTACGCTGAAGCTTTCTTT.

The CDR3 region is CSARDKETQYF. CDR3 sequence (DNA): TGCAGTGCTAGAGATAAAGAGACCCAGTACTTC. The chain links TRBV20-1 to TRBJ2-5; the D is unclear. The V end was cut by 0 bases, the J end by 3 bases, with 2 bases between. This CDR3 is 11 amino acids long. The germline CDR1 and CDR2 sequences are DFQATT and SNEGSKA (reference sequence).

J is TRBJ2-4 and V is TRBV10-3; weak D call: TRBD1 (6 bases). This CDR3 has 18 residues. Per the germline V gene, CDR1 is ENHRY and CDR2 is SYGVKD. The V end was cut by 0 bases, the J end by 3 bases, with 18 bases between. In DNA, the CDR3 is TGTGCCATCAGTGAGTCGTCTCAAACAGGGCCAAACAAAAACATTCAGTACTTC. Translation: CAISESSQTGPNKNIQYF.

The V gene is TRBV5-1, the J gene TRBJ2-3; D not certain. V lost 0 bases, J lost 0 bases, and 17 bases lay in between. There are 18 residues in the CDR3. In germline, CDR1 is SGHRS, CDR2 YFSETQ. The CDR3 protein is CASSLEFSGPLSTDTQYF. The CDR3 DNA is TGCGCCAGCAGCTTGGAATTTTCGGGTCCACTTAGCACAGATACGCAGTATTTT.

J is TRBJ2-1 and V is TRBV9; the match to TRBD2 covers 8 bases. Germline V CDR1 and CDR2: SGDLS, YYNGEE. This CDR3 spans 16 amino acids. V gave up 3 bases and J gave up 1 base; unmatched junction bases: 6. The CDR3, as DNA: TGTGCCAGCAGCGGGCCAAGCGGGAGATCCTACAATGAGCAGTTCTTC. Protein: CASSGPSGRSYNEQFF.

The chain carries TRBV27 and TRBJ2-7; TRBD1 agrees at 8 bases. The CDR3 runs to 14 residues. In germline, CDR1 is MNHEY, CDR2 SMNVEV (reference sequence). Trimming removed 4 bases from V and 5 bases from J; junction bases left unmatched: 7. CDR3 coding DNA: TGTGCCAGCAGTTCCTTCGGACAGGGCCACGAGCAGTACTTC. Translation gives CASSSFGQGHEQYF.